Presented here are 15 T cell receptor beta chains from one specimen sequenced in a study of cytomegalovirus exposure and HLA in healthy donors. Researchers ran the PCR with 60 Vbeta and 13 Jbeta primers. The data were produced by immunoSEQ multiplex PCR, yet TCRdb's version contains in-frame clones alone and is incomplete. The sample carries roughly 190,000 clones, around 83% recorded once. Sequenced sample: PBMCs. Receptors were obtained from a woman under 30 in good health and CMV-seronegative.

The rearrangement links TRBV6-4 to TRBJ2-1; TRBD1 is a possible D gene (6 bases). V lost 3 bases to trimming and J lost 2 bases, with 8 bases between them. CDR3 length: 14 residues. CDR1 and CDR2 (germline): MRHNA, SNTAGT. CDR3 amino acids: CASSEKGAYNEQFF. DNA for the CDR3: TGTGCCAGCAGTGAAAAGGGGGCCTACAATGAGCAGTTCTTC.

This clone was seen just once. J is TRBJ2-3 and V is TRBV28, with 16 bases lining up with TRBD2. Germline CDR1 is MDHEN and CDR2 is SYDVKM. The CDR3 contains 18 residues. V was clipped by 6 bases and J by 0 bases; unmatched bases: 6. This chain's CDR3 is CASSHPGLAGGSTDTQYF. The CDR3 DNA reads TGTGCCAGCAGCCATCCGGGACTAGCGGGAGGGAGCACAGATACGCAGTATTTT.

This clone was seen only a few times. The chain combines TRBV6-5 with TRBJ1-2; 8 nucleotides agree with TRBD1. V shed 4 bases and J 10 bases; nucleotides not matched to a gene: 11. Per germline, CDR1 MNHEY and CDR2 SVGAGI. The CDR3 sequence is 14 residues long. The CDR3 is CASSSADRAPNYTF. DNA of the CDR3: TGTGCCAGCAGTTCGGCGGACAGGGCCCCTAACTACACCTTC.

The rearrangement joins TRBV27 to TRBJ2-3; TRBD1 might be the D (6 bases). V was clipped by 3 bases and J by 5 bases, with 12 bases between them. CDR1 is MNHEY and CDR2 is SMNVEV in the germline V gene (reference sequence). The CDR3 runs 14 residues. The CDR3 loop reads CASSFLGAIDTQYF. Written as DNA, the CDR3 is TGTGCCAGCAGTTTCCTGGGGGCCATAGATACGCAGTATTTT.

The chain links TRBV7-9 to TRBJ2-1; perhaps TRBD1 as D (5 bases). Trimming stripped 0 bases from V and 12 bases from J, with 9 bases between. Germline CDR1 and CDR2: SEHNR and FQNEAQ (reference sequence). There are 12 residues in the CDR3. DNA of the CDR3: TGTGCCAGCAGCTTAGCCAGGGTACCGCAGTTCTTC. Translation: CASSLARVPQFF.

This chain connects TRBV5-1 to TRBJ2-5, with 10 bases identical to TRBD2. The CDR3 loop spans 14 amino acids. Germline-derived CDR1 and CDR2 are SGHRS and YFSETQ. V dropped 5 bases and J dropped 2; count of bases not matched to a gene: 3. The CDR3 loop reads CASRWTSGQETQYF. The CDR3, as DNA: TGCGCCAGCAGATGGACTAGCGGACAAGAGACCCAGTACTTC.

The chain couples TRBV27 to TRBJ2-2; D uncertain. Deletions cut 2 bases from V and 0 bases from J, with 22 bases between. The CDR3 is 20 residues long. CDR1 is MNHEY and CDR2 is SMNVEV in the germline V gene (reference sequence). The CDR3 DNA is TGTGCCAGCAGTTTAATATTTGTTGGGCAAACCTACGCGAACACCGGGGAGCTGTTTTTT. Protein: CASSLIFVGQTYANTGELFF.

The chain is built from TRBV23-1 and TRBJ2-5; 9 bases are shared with TRBD1. TRBV23-1 belongs to the ORF category, with a function that is uncertain. The CDR3 sequence is 17 residues long. J gave up 0 bases and V 6 bases, and 11 bases lay outside the gene matches. CDR3 bases: TGCGCCAGCAGCCCAGACAGGGGGGGCAGGTACCAAGAGACCCAGTACTTC. It codes for CASSPDRGGRYQETQYF.

The chain has TRBV28 and TRBJ2-2, with 8 bases that match TRBD2. After removal of 6 bases from V and 3 bases from J, the junction contained 6 bases not matched to a gene. CDR1 is MDHEN, CDR2 SYDVKM, per germline. There are 15 residues in the CDR3. DNA of the CDR3: TGTGCCAGCAGCCCCGCGGGGGGAGACACCGGGGAGCTGTTTTTT. Its translation: CASSPAGGDTGELFF.

The rearrangement links TRBV7-2 to TRBJ1-1, with TRBD1 as a possible D gene (5 bases). CDR3 length equals 14 residues. With 0 bases removed from V and 4 bases from J, the gap between germline ends came to 9 bases. The V gene's germline CDR1 is SGHTA and CDR2 FQGNSA. CDR3 loop: CASSLAGGSTEAFF. The CDR3 DNA reads as TGTGCCAGCAGCTTAGCGGGGGGGTCCACTGAAGCTTTCTTT. The full variable domain, in which reference TRBV7-2 and TRBJ1-1 provide the parts outside the CDR3, is GAGVSQSPSNKVTEKGKDVELRCDPISGHTALYWYRQSLGQGLEFLIYFQGNSAPDKSGLPSDRFSAERTGGSVSTLTIQRTQQEDSAVYLCASSLAGGSTEAFFGQGTRLTVV.

The chain combines TRBV27 with TRBJ2-4, with 13 bases identical to TRBD2. Losses at the gene ends were 5 bases for V and 2 bases for J; bases not matched to a gene: 12. The CDR3 runs to 19 residues. Germline CDR1 and CDR2: MNHEY and SMNVEV (reference sequence). The CDR3 loop is CASSPQGVGLAGSKNIQYF. CDR3 bases: TGTGCCAGCAGTCCCCAGGGCGTGGGACTAGCGGGGTCCAAAAACATTCAGTACTTC.

The CDR3 sequence: CASSLRVRAHPPNTEAFF. For the CDR3, the DNA is TGCGCCAGCAGCTTGAGAGTCAGGGCCCATCCCCCGAACACTGAAGCTTTCTTT. The chain couples TRBV5-1 to TRBJ1-1, with D tentatively TRBD1 (5 bases). The V gene lost 1 base and the J gene lost 1 base, with 20 bases spanning the gap. CDR3 length: 18 amino acids. CDR1 and CDR2 (germline): SGHRS, YFSETQ.

The chain couples TRBV2 to TRBJ1-1, with D possibly being TRBD1 (6 bases). CDR1 SNHLY and CDR2 FYNNEI come from the germline V gene. The CDR3 runs to 16 residues. The germline V and J ends were trimmed by 4 bases and 1 base, with 16 bases remaining between them. CDR3 bases: TGTGCCAGCAGTGTGGCACAGGGAGGGGGGAACACTGAAGCTTTCTTT. As protein: CASSVAQGGGNTEAFF.

In this sample, this clone turned up once. The chain recombines TRBV20-1 with TRBJ1-1, with D possibly matching TRBD1 (5 bases). The ends were cut back, 7 bases at V and 1 base at J, with 7 bases in the middle. The length of the CDR3 is 11 residues. CDR1 is DFQATT, CDR2 SNEGSKA, per germline (reference sequence). The DNA of the CDR3 is TGCAGTGGCACAGGGAACACTGAAGCTTTCTTT. It specifies CSGTGNTEAFF.

DNA for the CDR3: TGTGCCACCAGCAGAGTGGGGGGGTCGGTCGAGCAGTACTTC. It encodes CATSRVGGSVEQYF. The chain carries TRBV15 and TRBJ2-7; TRBD2 matches at 7 bases. J gave up 6 bases and V 1 base, and 6 bases lay outside the gene matches. Germline CDR1 is LNHNV and CDR2 is YYDKDF (reference sequence). The CDR3 runs to 14 residues.